These 18 T cell receptor beta chains came from one sample sequenced in a study of T-cell reconstitution after alpha-beta-depleted transplantation in children. Construction of the TCRbeta library involved unique molecular identifiers. TCRdb used MiXCR to reprocess the PCR reads, holding one entry per CDR3 protein. Here the sample spans around 400,000 distinct CDR3 sequences, under 13% being singletons. Sequences were derived from PBMCs from the stem cell graft donor, sampled from the stem cell graft. All receptors derive from a human donor who donated a stem cell graft to a child with acute myeloid leukemia.

The chain uses TRBV10-3 and TRBJ2-1; D tentatively reads TRBD1 or TRBD2 (7 bases each). Per germline, CDR1 ENHRY and CDR2 SYGVKD. This CDR3 has 16 residues. The V and J ends lost 6 bases and 3 bases respectively, with 18 bases between them. In nucleotides, the CDR3 is TGTGCCATCAGGGAGAGGGGGCGGGGGAGCTACAATGAGCAGTTCTTC. This sequence encodes CAIRERGRGSYNEQFF.

This clonotype came up a few times. V and J are TRBV3-1 and TRBJ2-4; the D gene could be TRBD1 or TRBD2 (5 bases each). The CDR3 consists of 15 residues. Germline CDR1 LGHDT, CDR2 YNNKEL (reference sequence). V gave up 0 bases and J gave up 8 bases, with 14 bases separating them. For the CDR3, the DNA is TGTGCCAGCAGCCAAGAATTCGGGGTGGGGGACATTCAGTACTTC. Its translation is CASSQEFGVGDIQYF.

This clonotype has just a few counts. The chain couples TRBV5-1 to TRBJ2-1, with D possibly matching TRBD1 (6 bases). Trimming took 4 bases from V and 3 from J, leaving 11 bases between them. There are 14 residues in the CDR3. Germline V CDR1 and CDR2: SGHRS, YFSETQ. CDR3 coding DNA: TGCGCCAGCAGCACGGGACAAGACTACAATGAGCAGTTCTTC. It is translated as CASSTGQDYNEQFF.

Here the CDR3 reads CASSSRGGANTEAFF. The CDR3, as DNA: TGCGCCAGCAGCTCGAGAGGAGGGGCGAACACTGAAGCTTTCTTT. The chain has TRBV5-1 and TRBJ1-1, with D possibly TRBD1 on 5 matching bases. From germline, CDR1 is SGHRS and CDR2 YFSETQ. This CDR3 has 15 residues. V was pared by 3 bases and J by 1 base, with 13 bases between. The full variable domain, rest sourced from reference TRBV5-1 and TRBJ1-1, is KAGVTQTPRYLIKTRGQQVTLSCSPISGHRSVSWYQQTPGQGLQFLFEYFSETQRNKGNFPGRFSGRQFSNSRSEMNVSTLELGDSALYLCASSSRGGANTEAFFGQGTRLTVV.

Many counts were recorded for this clonotype. The J gene is TRBJ1-4, the V gene TRBV12-3 or TRBV12-4; D gene uncertain. V was shortened by 6 bases and J by 7 bases, with 9 bases between the two germline ends. This CDR3 spans 12 amino acids. The CDR3 nucleotides are TGTGCCAGCAGGGGCCGCTCTGAAAAACTGTTTTTT. This translates into CASRGRSEKLFF.

This clonotype was picked up a small number of times. The chain uses TRBV6-5 and TRBJ1-5; D is perhaps TRBD1 (5 bases). Trimming left V 2 bases short and J 1 base short, with 9 bases between. CDR3 length equals 15 residues. Germline V CDR1 and CDR2: MNHEY, SVGAGI. This CDR3 reads CASSYGGSSNQPQHF. The CDR3 DNA reads as TGTGCCAGCAGTTACGGGGGTTCCAGCAATCAGCCCCAGCATTTT.

J is TRBJ2-6 and V is TRBV24-1; 9 bases agree with TRBD1. This CDR3 has 18 residues. With V trimmed by 6 bases and J by 4 bases, 12 bases remained unmatched. Germline CDR1 is KGHDR and CDR2 is SFDVKD. The CDR3 nucleotides read TGTGCCACCAGTTTCCCTCCGGGACAGGGTACCGGGGCCAACGTCCTGACTTTC. Its protein product is CATSFPPGQGTGANVLTF.

This clonotype was detected a few times. The genes are TRBV29-1 and TRBJ2-1; D gene ambiguous. With 4 bases removed from V and 12 bases from J, the gap between germline ends came to 19 bases. From germline, CDR1 is SQVTM and CDR2 ANQGSEA. The CDR3 contains 13 residues. CDR3 sequence (DNA): TGCAGCGTTGCCTCGCAGGCTCGGCGCAGGCAGTTCTTC. Protein product: CSVASQARRRQFF.

This clonotype was counted between two and nine times. The J gene is TRBJ2-3, the V gene TRBV7-2; D remains unclear. CDR1 and CDR2 from the germline V gene are SGHTA and FQGNSA. CDR3 size: 12 residues. The germline V and J ends were trimmed by 4 bases and 8 bases, with 10 bases remaining between them. In nucleotides, the CDR3 is TGTGCCAGCAGCTCCCAGCCGGGTACGCAGTATTTT. Translated: CASSSQPGTQYF. Variable domain in full (rest from reference TRBV7-2 and TRBJ2-3): GAGVSQSPSNKVTEKGKDVELRCDPISGHTALYWYRQSLGQGLEFLIYFQGNSAPDKSGLPSDRFSAERTGGSVSTLTIQRTQQEDSAVYLCASSSQPGTQYFGPGTRLTVL.

This clonotype came up many times. The chain recombines TRBV29-1 with TRBJ2-7, with D possibly matching TRBD2 (6 bases). The CDR3 runs to 11 residues. V shed 4 bases and J shed 3 bases, with 7 bases lying between them. The germline CDR1 and CDR2 sequences are SQVTM and ANQGSEA. The CDR3 DNA reads as TGCAGCGTTGGGCGGGACTACGAGCAGTACTTC. It translates to CSVGRDYEQYF.

The chain is built from TRBV5-1 and TRBJ2-1; 7 positions agree with TRBD2. V lost 7 bases to trimming and J lost 4 bases; unmatched junction nucleotides: 14. The CDR3 is 16 residues long. Germline V lookup: CDR1 SGHRS, CDR2 YFSETQ. The CDR3 spells CASGKQGGGAYNEQFF. Here the CDR3 DNA reads TGCGCCAGCGGGAAACAAGGCGGGGGTGCATACAATGAGCAGTTCTTC. Filled out from reference TRBV5-1 and TRBJ2-1, the complete variable domain reads KAGVTQTPRYLIKTRGQQVTLSCSPISGHRSVSWYQQTPGQGLQFLFEYFSETQRNKGNFPGRFSGRQFSNSRSEMNVSTLELGDSALYLCASGKQGGGAYNEQFFGPGTRLTVL.

This clonotype was seen ten or more times. The CDR3: CASSLGSGNTGELFF. In nucleotides, the CDR3 is TGCGCCAGCAGCTTGGGTAGCGGTAACACCGGGGAGCTGTTTTTT. The rearrangement links TRBV5-1 to TRBJ2-2; possible D gene TRBD2, 6 bases. Trimming removed 0 bases from V and 2 bases from J, with 8 bases in between. The CDR3 contains 15 residues. Looked up from germline, CDR1 is SGHRS and CDR2 is YFSETQ.

This sequence joins TRBV12-5 and TRBJ1-2, with 7 bases that match TRBD1. The CDR3 consists of 14 residues. Germline V gene data show CDR1 as LGHNT and CDR2 as FRNRAP. The ends lost 3 bases at V and 6 bases at J; junction bases unmatched: 7. The CDR3 sequence is CASGFRPGTDGYTF. Here the CDR3 DNA reads TGTGCTAGTGGTTTCCGACCCGGGACAGATGGCTACACCTTC.

This clonotype was seen many times. The J gene is TRBJ1-6, the V gene TRBV20-1; D may be TRBD1 (6 bases). V was trimmed by 1 base and J by 8 bases, leaving 12 bases between them. CDR1 and CDR2 (germline): DFQATT, SNEGSKA (reference sequence). The CDR3 runs 14 residues. CDR3 loop: CSARVSGTHSPLHF. The CDR3 bases are TGCAGTGCTAGAGTCTCCGGGACACATTCACCCCTCCACTTT.

This clonotype appeared many times. This sequence joins TRBV9 and TRBJ2-3, with D unclear. The CDR3 totals 14 residues. V lost 5 bases and J lost 3, with 13 bases in between. CDR1 and CDR2 (germline): SGDLS, YYNGEE. The DNA of the CDR3 is TGTGCCAGCAGTCTGGAAGAAGGGACAGATACGCAGTATTTT. Residues: CASSLEEGTDTQYF. Variable domain in full (rest from reference TRBV9 and TRBJ2-3): DSGVTQTPKHLITATGQRVTLRCSPRSGDLSVYWYQQSLDQGLQFLIQYYNGEERAKGNILERFSAQQFPDLHSELNLSSLELGDSALYFCASSLEEGTDTQYFGPGTRLTVL.

The chain links TRBV7-8 to TRBJ1-6; D may be TRBD1 (5 bases). Deletions cut 1 base from V and 11 bases from J, with 15 bases between. The V gene's germline CDR1 is SGHVS and CDR2 FQNEAQ. The CDR3 covers 15 residues. The CDR3 DNA reads TGTGCCAGCAGCTTAGGGCAGGGCGGTGTGGCACCCCTCCACTTT. Translating it yields CASSLGQGGVAPLHF.

In this sample, this clonotype turned up many times. The genes are TRBV18 and TRBJ2-5; the D call may be TRBD1 or TRBD2 (5 bases each). The CDR3 runs 16 residues. V lost 0 bases, J lost 1 base, and 12 bases lay in between. Germline V lookup: CDR1 KGHSH, CDR2 LQKENI. CDR3 in DNA: TGTGCCAGCTCACCACCGGGGGTCGGGTCCCAAGAGACCCAGTACTTC. It specifies CASSPPGVGSQETQYF.

There are a few counts of this clonotype. The rearrangement links TRBV5-1 to TRBJ2-5, with 7 bases identical to TRBD1. The CDR3 is made up of 16 amino acids. Trimming cost V 0 bases and J 1 base; bases outside gene matches: 6. Germline V gene data show CDR1 as SGHRS and CDR2 as YFSETQ. The CDR3: CASSLARGTVQETQYF. CDR3 nucleotide sequence: TGCGCCAGCAGCTTGGCCCGTGGGACAGTCCAAGAGACCCAGTACTTC.